This TCR beta chain was documented in a study of blood T cell repertoires in COVID-19. In the study overall: Acute-phase and convalescent COVID-19 samples originated in the United States, Italy and Spain.

Membership in each cohort depended on participant-reported clinical history. Donors of Cohort 3 who recovered were those that had two negative PCRs, clearance, or symptom resolution. CDR3 length equals 18 residues. With 0 bases removed from V and 0 bases from J, the gap between germline ends came to 16 bases. Looked up from germline, CDR1 is LGHDT and CDR2 is YNNKEL (reference sequence). Profiled with immunoSEQ multiplex PCR; TCRdb holds only in-frame clones, not every one. In the table there are under 200,000 clones, approximately 89% of which are singletons. The sample consisted of PBMCs or T cells enriched from blood (not recorded which). This TCR was sampled from a woman under 30 who had recovered from COVID-19. V usage is TRBV3-1 (or the pseudogene TRBV3-2) and J usage is TRBJ2-3; no clear D gene. DNA for the CDR3: TGTGCCAGCAGCCAAGATAGCCTCGGCAGTTACAGCACAGATACGCAGTATTTT. This encodes CASSQDSLGSYSTDTQYF.